The 24 T cell receptor beta chains listed next were all sequenced from one sample in a study of radiotherapy plus CTLA-4 blockade in lung cancer (dated by TCRdb to the late 2010s). Library generation was performed with the immunoSEQ multiplex PCR assay. Here the immuneACCESS table is served through TCRdb, limited to in-frame sequences with V and J called. Missing clones are a known gap in these copies; in checked studies unresolved V genes cover under half, and the rest lacks a known reason. Here the sample has about 84,000 clones; about two thirds occur a single time. In total, the top ten clones hold around 15% of the sample. The sample was peripheral blood, taken from a patient treated with radiotherapy plus ipilimumab. These receptor sequences come from a human donor with non-small cell lung cancer that progressed on radiotherapy plus ipilimumab.

V gene TRBV27 combines with J gene TRBJ1-1; D is unclear. Germline CDR1 MNHEY, CDR2 SMNVEV (reference sequence). Trimming pared 5 bases from V and 0 bases from J, leaving 7 bases between. The CDR3 is 13 residues long. The CDR3 nucleotides are TGTGCCAGCAGTGTCTCAGTGAACACTGAAGCTTTCTTT. It codes for CASSVSVNTEAFF.

The J gene is TRBJ1-2, the V gene TRBV28; a weak D match, TRBD1 (5 bases). Germline CDR1 reads MDHEN; CDR2 reads SYDVKM. The CDR3 is 11 amino acids. The V end was cut by 9 bases, the J end by 8 bases, with 13 bases between. The CDR3 sequence is CASQYGGGYTF. Here the CDR3 DNA reads TGTGCCAGTCAATACGGGGGAGGCTACACCTTC.

The chain couples TRBV27 to TRBJ2-6, with TRBD2 identical over 12 bases. CDR1 and CDR2 (germline): MNHEY, SMNVEV (reference sequence). CDR3 length equals 19 residues. V was pared by 4 bases and J by 4 bases, with 11 bases of the junction left unmatched. The CDR3 reads CASSSSTSGSWPGANVLTF. CDR3 DNA: TGTGCCAGCAGTTCGTCGACTAGCGGGAGCTGGCCAGGGGCCAACGTCCTGACTTTC.

The chain links TRBV6-1 to TRBJ2-1; 11 positions agree with TRBD2. The ends lost 6 bases at V and 4 bases at J; junction bases unmatched: 5. CDR1 and CDR2 (germline): MNHNS, SASEGT. The CDR3 has 15 amino acids. CDR3 region: CASRLGTSGYNEQFF. The CDR3 nucleotides read TGTGCCAGCAGGCTCGGGACTAGCGGTTACAATGAGCAGTTCTTC.

V usage is TRBV29-1 and J usage is TRBJ1-1; D is unclear. The CDR3 has 11 amino acids. Trimming cost V 2 bases and J 8 bases, with 9 bases left between them. CDR1 is SQVTM and CDR2 is ANQGSEA in the germline V gene. In nucleotides, the CDR3 is TGCAGCGTTGAAAACCCGGAGGAAGCTTTCTTT. Amino acids: CSVENPEEAFF.

CDR3 DNA: TGTGCCAGCAGCCCCCTAACGGGGAAGAGGACAGATACGCAGTATTTT. Protein: CASSPLTGKRTDTQYF. The gene calls are TRBV11-2 and TRBJ2-3; D possibly corresponds to TRBD2 (5 bases). The CDR3 is 16 residues long. Trimming left V 5 bases short and J 3 bases short, with 18 bases between. CDR1 SGHAT and CDR2 FQNNGV come from the germline V gene.

The J gene is TRBJ2-1, the V gene TRBV6-5, with a possible D match to TRBD2 (5 bases). V lost 6 bases and J 9 bases, leaving 18 bases between the germline ends. The germline V gene has CDR1 MNHEY and CDR2 SVGAGI. The CDR3 loop spans 14 amino acids. CDR3 amino acids: CASSRQYRESEQFF. The CDR3 nucleotides read TGTGCCAGCAGCCGACAATATAGGGAGAGTGAGCAGTTCTTC.

J is TRBJ2-7 and V is TRBV10-3; 11 bases match TRBD1. CDR3 length: 16 residues. Trimming took 0 bases from V and 0 from J; bases not matched to a gene: 1. CDR1 and CDR2 from the germline V gene are ENHRY and SYGVKD. CDR3 coding DNA: TGTGCCATCAGTGAGTCGGACAGGGGGCCCTCCTACGAGCAGTACTTC. Its translation: CAISESDRGPSYEQYF.

V gene TRBV6-6 combines with J gene TRBJ1-5; TRBD1 is a possible D gene (5 bases). Germline loops: CDR1 MNHNY, CDR2 SVGAGI (reference sequence). Trimming removed 0 bases at V and 4 bases at J, with 13 bases between. CDR3 length: 16 residues. The CDR3 sequence: CASSYSFGGSNQPQHF. CDR3 sequence (DNA): TGTGCCAGCAGTTACTCATTTGGGGGTTCTAATCAGCCCCAGCATTTT.

The chain has TRBV7-2 and TRBJ2-5, with 9 bases that match TRBD2. The germline CDR1 and CDR2 sequences are SGHTA and FQGNSA. The CDR3 sequence is 15 residues long. J gave up 5 bases and V 1 base, and 5 bases lay outside the gene matches. DNA of the CDR3: TGTGCCAGCAGCTTAGTCGGGACTAGCAGGGAGACCCAGTACTTC. It translates to CASSLVGTSRETQYF. The full variable domain, with the rest looked up from reference TRBV7-2 and TRBJ2-5, is GAGVSQSPSNKVTEKGKDVELRCDPISGHTALYWYRQSLGQGLEFLIYFQGNSAPDKSGLPSDRFSAERTGGSVSTLTIQRTQQEDSAVYLCASSLVGTSRETQYFGPGTRLLVL.

The V and J genes are TRBV13 and TRBJ2-1; 14 bases align to TRBD2. Unmatched junction bases numbered 2, after V lost 0 bases and J lost 7 bases. The V gene's germline CDR1 is PRHDT and CDR2 FYEKMQ (reference sequence). The CDR3 spans 16 residues. CDR3 region: CASSLGGLAGVNEQFF. In DNA form, the CDR3 reads TGTGCCAGCAGCTTAGGGGGACTAGCGGGAGTTAATGAGCAGTTCTTC. Full variable domain (remainder filled in from reference TRBV13 and TRBJ2-1): AAGVIQSPRHLIKEKRETATLKCYPIPRHDTVYWYQQGPGQDPQFLISFYEKMQSDKGSIPDRFSAQQFSDYHSELNMSSLELGDSALYFCASSLGGLAGVNEQFFGPGTRLTVL.

The chain links TRBV15 to TRBJ2-3; no clear D. The CDR3 is 13 residues long. Deletions cut 0 bases from V and 5 bases from J, with 6 bases between. Germline V lookup: CDR1 LNHNV, CDR2 YYDKDF (reference sequence). The CDR3 is CATSRDGKDTQYF. The CDR3 bases are TGTGCCACCAGCAGAGATGGGAAAGATACGCAGTATTTT.

V is TRBV28 and J is TRBJ2-2; a possible D gene is TRBD1 (6 bases). Trimming took off 5 bases at V and 5 bases at J, with 24 bases between the two ends. CDR1 and CDR2 from the germline V gene are MDHEN and SYDVKM. There are 18 residues in the CDR3. CDR3 sequence (DNA): TGTGCCAGCAGTCCCCCGGCAGGGGCATATCTATGGACCGGGGAGCTGTTTTTT. Translating gives CASSPPAGAYLWTGELFF.

This chain links TRBV27 with TRBJ1-2, with D tentatively TRBD1 (6 bases). The CDR3 extends over 15 amino acids. Germline loops: CDR1 MNHEY, CDR2 SMNVEV (reference sequence). Between the trimmed V and J ends, which lost 5 bases and 4 bases, there was a span of 17 bases. CDR3 coding DNA: TGTGCCAGCAGTCCCCACTCAACAGGGACCTATGGCTACACCTTC. Encoded protein: CASSPHSTGTYGYTF.

This chain uses TRBV7-6 with TRBJ1-1; D is ambiguous. CDR3 length equals 14 residues. CDR1 is SGHVS and CDR2 is FNYEAQ in the germline V gene. Deletions cut 6 bases from V and 1 base from J, with 12 bases between. The CDR3 DNA is TGTGCCAGCAGTGAGTCCTTATCGAACACTGAAGCTTTCTTT. Protein: CASSESLSNTEAFF.

The rearrangement uses TRBV5-1 and TRBJ2-7; a possible D gene is TRBD2 (6 bases). V was cut by 5 bases and J by 6 bases, with 21 bases left in between. CDR3 length equals 15 residues. The V gene's germline CDR1 is SGHRS and CDR2 YFSETQ. This CDR3 is CASRVLGPMEGEQYF. CDR3 DNA: TGCGCCAGCAGGGTCTTGGGGCCGATGGAGGGCGAGCAGTACTTC.

The chain uses TRBV2 and TRBJ2-1; TRBD1 aligns across 9 bases. This CDR3 spans 15 amino acids. J was trimmed by 4 bases and V by 7 bases; bases with no gene match: 8. Germline values: CDR1 SNHLY, CDR2 FYNNEI. CDR3 sequence reads: CASILDRGSYNEQFF. The CDR3 nucleotides are TGTGCCAGCATCCTAGACAGGGGGTCTTACAATGAGCAGTTCTTC.

The genes are TRBV4-1 and TRBJ1-2; 9 nucleotides agree with TRBD1. CDR1 and CDR2 from the germline V gene are MGHRA and YSYEKL. The CDR3 consists of 16 residues. V trimming: 0 bases; J trimming: 8 bases; junction bases outside the gene matches: 10. CDR3 DNA: TGCGCCAGCAGCCAAGAGTACGTACAGGGGGCAACAGGCTACACCTTC. Translation: CASSQEYVQGATGYTF.

The V and J genes are TRBV9 and TRBJ2-7; 8 positions match TRBD1. The CDR3 consists of 15 residues. V lost 3 bases and J lost 4; bases outside the gene matches: 9. Germline CDR1 reads SGDLS; CDR2 reads YYNGEE. The CDR3 DNA sequence: TGTGCCAGCAGCGGGGGGCAGGGGGCGGGGTACGAGCAGTACTTC. The encoded protein is CASSGGQGAGYEQYF.

The chain carries TRBV5-8 and TRBJ1-4, with D unresolved. CDR1 is SGHTS and CDR2 is YDEGEE in the germline V gene. V was cut by 2 bases and J by 7 bases, with 12 bases left in between. CDR3 size: 14 residues. CDR3 loop: CASSFTAQSEKLFF. DNA of the CDR3: TGTGCCAGCAGCTTTACAGCCCAGAGTGAAAAACTGTTTTTT.

This chain connects TRBV19 to TRBJ2-2; TRBD2 is a possible D gene (6 bases). Trimming cost V 3 bases and J 4 bases, with 12 bases left between them. There are 15 residues in the CDR3. The germline V gene has CDR1 LNHDA and CDR2 SQIVND (reference sequence). DNA of the CDR3: TGTGCCAGTAGTATTGGTAGCGGAGCCACCGGGGAGCTGTTTTTT. This gives the protein CASSIGSGATGELFF. The variable domain in full, completed from reference TRBV19 and TRBJ2-2, reads DGGITQSPKYLFRKEGQNVTLSCEQNLNHDAMYWYRQDPGQGLRLIYYSQIVNDFQKGDIAEGYSVSREKKESFPLTVTSAQKNPTAFYLCASSIGSGATGELFFGEGSRLTVL.

The gene calls are TRBV30 and TRBJ1-4; D is ambiguous. Germline V gene data show CDR1 as GTSNPN and CDR2 as SVGIG (reference sequence). The CDR3 length is 16 residues. V was clipped by 3 bases and J by 0 bases, with 14 bases between them. Here the CDR3 reads CAWRRTYVATNEKLFF. In nucleotides, the CDR3 is TGTGCCTGGAGGAGGACGTATGTAGCAACTAATGAAAAACTGTTTTTT.

The rearrangement links TRBV19 to TRBJ2-2; TRBD2 aligns across 11 bases. Germline CDR1 LNHDA, CDR2 SQIVND (reference sequence). The length of the CDR3 is 18 residues. V dropped 4 bases and J dropped 0; count of bases not matched to a gene: 7. In nucleotides, the CDR3 is TGTGCCAGTAGTAGGAAAACTAGCGGGAGAGCGAACACCGGGGAGCTGTTTTTT. Protein product: CASSRKTSGRANTGELFF. Based on the CDR3 plus reference TRBV19 and TRBJ2-2, the full variable domain is DGGITQSPKYLFRKEGQNVTLSCEQNLNHDAMYWYRQDPGQGLRLIYYSQIVNDFQKGDIAEGYSVSREKKESFPLTVTSAQKNPTAFYLCASSRKTSGRANTGELFFGEGSRLTVL.

The gene calls are TRBV30 and TRBJ2-3; D may correspond to TRBD1 or TRBD2 (5 bases each). The CDR3 covers 15 residues. V lost 0 bases, J lost 3 bases, and 13 bases lay in between. The germline V gene encodes CDR1 GTSNPN and CDR2 SVGIG (reference sequence). The CDR3 loop is CAWSVRDRLTDTQYF. For the CDR3, the DNA is TGTGCCTGGAGTGTAAGGGACCGCCTGACAGATACGCAGTATTTT. The variable domain in full, with the rest retrieved from reference TRBV30 and TRBJ2-3, is SQTIHQWPATLVQPVGSPLSLECTVEGTSNPNLYWYRQAAGRGLQLLFYSVGIGQISSEVPQNLSASRPQDRQFILSSKKLLLSDSGFYLCAWSVRDRLTDTQYFGPGTRLTVL.